The following is a TCR beta chain sequence with its context. This sample was included in a study of T cells in Graves' hyperthyroidism and ophthalmopathy. With V trimmed by 4 bases and J by 4 bases, 2 bases remained unmatched. In germline, CDR1 is DFQATT, CDR2 SNEGSKA (reference sequence). CDR3 length equals 12 residues. TCR beta CDR3 regions were amplified from RNA transcripts. An initial round of RT-PCR targeting the TCR CDR3 relied on the HTBI primer set. MiXCR, applied by TCRdb to the multiplex PCR reads, yields one record per CDR3 protein. This sample has 45,000 or so distinct CDR3 sequences, with 45% to 50% found just once. Uncontrolled infections, other autoimmune diseases, pregnancy or lactation led to exclusion of patients.

The specimen sequenced was peripheral blood or thyroid tissue (not recorded which). The rearrangement links TRBV20-1 to TRBJ2-5, with 8 positions matching TRBD1. This TCR derives from a woman aged 45-65 years with Graves' hyperthyroidism. In DNA, the CDR3 is TGCAGTGCTATCGACAGGGGAGAGACCCAGTACTTC. It encodes CSAIDRGETQYF.